This T cell receptor (beta chain) stems from a study of tumor and adjacent non-tumor tissue in lung cancer. The study's findings and limits: Compared with tumor, normal lung showed significantly lower TCR diversity.

The germline V and J ends were trimmed by 1 base and 4 bases, with 6 bases remaining between them. The CDR3 contains 13 residues. CDR1 is LGHDT and CDR2 is YNNKEL in the germline V gene (reference sequence). With regard to this clonotype: Its matching antigen is unknown.

This sample's RNA came from whole unsorted tissue. The normal lung tissue was taken more than 3 cm from the tumor edge. The library came from three nested PCR rounds adapted from ARM-PCR protocols. TCRdb passed the multiplex PCR reads through MiXCR, listing each CDR3 protein once. The sample records around 40,000 distinct CDR3 sequences, approximately 61% being singletons. The J gene is TRBJ2-3, the V gene TRBV3-1, with D possibly TRBD2 on 6 matching bases. The TCR originated in a man aged 50 to 60 with non-small cell lung cancer. The sequenced sample was distant non-tumor lung tissue. The CDR3 sequence is CASSQGGADTQYF. The CDR3 region has the DNA TGTGCCAGCAGCCAAGGGGGGGCAGATACGCAGTATTTT.